Below, 29 T cell receptor beta chains from the same sample are listed, as sequenced in a study of T cell repertoires in cytomegalovirus infection. Via MiXCR, TCRdb re-called the reads, giving one row per CDR3 protein. The table has 650,000 to 900,000 distinct CDR3 sequences, roughly 33% seen once; the top ten hold around an eighth. Their antigen targets remain unknown. The sample consisted of cultured CD8+ T cells from PBMCs, taken from culture after CMV antigen stimulation. Every receptor here comes from a human donor in good health (CMV status not recorded). Some clones in this sample may be carry-over from other donors' samples.

V and J are TRBV10-1 and TRBJ2-7; the D is unclear. CDR1 and CDR2 from the germline V gene are WNHNN and SYGVQD (reference sequence). The CDR3 has 14 residues. The V end lost 3 bases, the J end lost 2 bases, and 11 bases lay between the germline ends. The CDR3: CASSDPSRTYEQYF. CDR3 DNA sequence: TGCGCCAGCAGTGACCCAAGTCGTACCTACGAGCAGTACTTC.

On this clonotype: A much larger clone sits a single nucleotide away, making a read error possible. Here the CDR3 reads CDSSPRSAEAFF. The CDR3 DNA is TGTGACAGCAGCCCCAGAAGCGCTGAAGCTTTCTTT. The rearrangement joins TRBV7-2 to TRBJ1-1; D remains ambiguous. Germline loops: CDR1 SGHTA, CDR2 FQGNSA. This CDR3 contains 12 residues.

This chain connects TRBV29-1 to TRBJ2-7, with D perhaps assigned TRBD1 or TRBD2 (6 bases each). CDR1 is SQVTM, CDR2 ANQGSEA, per germline. This CDR3 comprises 12 residues. Trimming removed 7 bases at V and 5 bases at J, with 15 bases between. CDR3: CSAGRGANEQYF. The CDR3 nucleotides read TGCAGCGCGGGAAGGGGGGCGAACGAGCAGTACTTC.

This clonotype has just a few counts. V is TRBV7-6 and J is TRBJ2-7, with 9 nucleotides matching TRBD1. V lost 1 base and J lost 5; bases outside the gene matches: 6. Germline CDR1 and CDR2: SGHVS and FNYEAQ. The CDR3 is made up of 15 amino acids. In nucleotides, the CDR3 is TGTGCCAGCAGCTTAGTACAGGGGGCTAAGAACGAGCAGTACTTC. Translating gives CASSLVQGAKNEQYF. The whole variable domain, filled in from reference TRBV7-6 and TRBJ2-7, reads GAGVSQSPRYKVTKRGQDVALRCDPISGHVSLYWYRQALGQGPEFLTYFNYEAQQDKSGLPNDRFSAERPEGSISTLTIQRTEQRDSAMYRCASSLVQGAKNEQYFGPGTRLTVT.

This clonotype was counted only a few times. The chain joins TRBV7-6 to TRBJ2-1; possibly TRBD2 for D (6 bases). Trimming took 5 bases from V and 6 from J, leaving 11 bases between them. Germline assignment: CDR1 SGHVS and CDR2 FNYEAQ. This CDR3 is built from 13 residues. CDR3 DNA: TGTGCCAGCAGCCTCCGGAGGGGCAATGAGCAGTTCTTC. Amino acids: CASSLRRGNEQFF.

A word on this clonotype: A read error may produce the germline difference seen at one junction end. The rearrangement uses TRBV6-5 and TRBJ1-1; a possible D gene is TRBD1 (5 bases). The CDR3 has 18 residues. The germline V gene encodes CDR1 MNHEY and CDR2 SVGAGI. The CDR3 protein is CASSYSVLSGNTEALGSF. The CDR3 DNA reads TGTGCCAGCAGTTACTCGGTTCTCTCAGGGAACACTGAAGCTTTAGGGTCCTTT.

The gene calls are TRBV12-3 or TRBV12-4 and TRBJ2-1; D gene unclear. The CDR3 extends over 13 amino acids. V lost 8 bases to trimming and J lost 7 bases, with 15 bases between them. The CDR3 is CASCSLPINEQFF. As DNA, the CDR3 is TGTGCCAGCTGTAGCCTGCCAATTAATGAGCAGTTCTTC.

This clonotype turned up a few times. V is TRBV7-6 and J is TRBJ1-5; D unclear. Germline CDR1 reads SGHVS; CDR2 reads FNYEAQ. Trimming shortened V by 2 bases and J by 5 bases, and 4 bases separated the two germline ends. The CDR3 length is 12 residues. CDR3 nucleotide sequence: TGTGCCAGCAGCTTATCCCATCAGCCCCAGCATTTT. It is translated as CASSLSHQPQHF.

The genes are TRBV6-5 and TRBJ2-1, with TRBD1 as a possible D gene (6 bases). CDR1 MNHEY and CDR2 SVGAGI come from the germline V gene. This CDR3 is built from 12 residues. V lost 5 bases, J lost 9 bases, and 11 bases lay in between. The CDR3 DNA is TGTGCCAGCAGTCCAGGACAGATTGAGCAGTTCTTC. Translating gives CASSPGQIEQFF.

The rearrangement uses TRBV7-8 and TRBJ2-4; TRBD1 might be the D (5 bases). The CDR3 runs to 13 residues. Looked up from germline, CDR1 is SGHVS and CDR2 is FQNEAQ. V was trimmed by 2 bases and J by 8 bases, leaving 10 bases between them. The CDR3 protein is CASSLKGWDIQYF. The CDR3 DNA reads as TGTGCCAGCAGCTTAAAGGGGTGGGACATTCAGTACTTC.

The chain recombines TRBV23-1 with TRBJ2-7; D call uncertain. TRBV23-1 is designated an ORF whose function remains uncertain. This CDR3 has 13 residues. V lost 8 bases and J 2 bases, leaving 13 bases between the germline ends. Written as DNA, the CDR3 is TGCGCCAGCGCCTCGTACAAAACCTACGAGCAGTACGTC. Protein: CASASYKTYEQYV.

The V call is TRBV15, the J call TRBJ2-2; tentatively, D is TRBD2 (7 bases). Germline V gives CDR1 LNHNV, CDR2 YYDKDF (reference sequence). V was pared by 3 bases and J by 2 bases, with 13 bases between. The CDR3 runs 16 residues. CDR3 region: CATSSDGGPNTGELFF. In nucleotides, the CDR3 is TGTGCCACCAGCAGCGACGGGGGGCCTAACACCGGGGAGCTGTTTTTT.

This clonotype was recorded a few times. The DNA of the CDR3 is TGCGCCAGCAGCCGTCTCGGAGGTGGTCCTTATGGCTACACCTTC. Translated, it gives CASSRLGGGPYGYTF. The V gene is TRBV4-1, the J gene TRBJ1-2; D ambiguous. Germline loops: CDR1 MGHRA, CDR2 YSYEKL. This CDR3 has 15 residues. V lost 4 bases and J lost 5, with 17 bases in between.

This clonotype is a singleton in its sample. The chain has TRBV6-5 and TRBJ1-1, with D unresolved. Germline CDR1 MNHEY, CDR2 SVGAGI. Trimming stripped 5 bases from V and 0 bases from J, with 10 bases between. This CDR3 comprises 14 residues. The CDR3 nucleotides read TGTGCCAGCAGTAAGTCCGGGGTGAACACTGAAGCTTTCTTT. As protein: CASSKSGVNTEAFF.

This clonotype was seen only a few times. This chain connects TRBV11-2 to TRBJ2-5; possible D gene TRBD2, 6 bases. The V end lost 5 bases, the J end lost 2 bases, and 21 bases lay between the germline ends. Germline CDR1 and CDR2: SGHAT and FQNNGV. The length of the CDR3 is 17 residues. The CDR3 DNA sequence: TGTGCCAGCAGCCCTCCCCCTGCGCGGGGCAGACAAGAGACCCAGTACTTC. Protein sequence: CASSPPPARGRQETQYF.

The chain joins TRBV6-2 or TRBV6-3 to TRBJ2-3; D not resolved. The V and J ends lost 4 bases and 2 bases respectively, with 13 bases between them. Germline V gene sequence: CDR1 MNHEY, CDR2 SVGEGT. The length of the CDR3 is 15 residues. CDR3: CASSFASPYTDTQYF. The DNA for the CDR3 is TGTGCCAGCAGTTTCGCGTCGCCCTACACAGATACGCAGTATTTT.

This clonotype was detected ten times or more. The rearrangement uses TRBV19 and TRBJ1-1; D may be TRBD1 (5 bases). Germline CDR1 reads LNHDA; CDR2 reads SQIVND (reference sequence). This CDR3 contains 14 residues. Deletions cut 7 bases from V and 0 bases from J, with 12 bases between. CDR3 sequence (DNA): TGTGCCAGTACCCGCCAGGGAATGAACACTGAAGCTTTCTTT. This codes for CASTRQGMNTEAFF.

A remark on this clonotype: The junction departs from germline at one end; a sequencing error may be responsible. The chain carries TRBV18 and TRBJ1-4; unclear D gene. Per the germline V gene, CDR1 is KGHSH and CDR2 is LQKENI. This CDR3 is built from 14 residues. The CDR3 region has the DNA TGTGTCAGCTCACCACGTCAGACTAATGAAAAACTGTTTTTT. Its translation is CVSSPRQTNEKLFF.

Comment on this clonotype: Germline and junction disagree at one end, which may indicate a read error. The chain combines TRBV7-9 with TRBJ2-1; 8 nucleotides agree with TRBD2. The V gene's germline CDR1 is SEHNR and CDR2 FQNEAQ (reference sequence). CDR3 length: 12 residues. This chain's CDR3 is CASSPPEVLAGF. CDR3 coding DNA: TGTGCCAGCAGCCCTCCGGAGGTCCTAGCGGGCTTC.

This clonotype was found many times. This chain joins TRBV2 and TRBJ1-2; 7 bases agree with TRBD1. The junction had 10 bases not matched to a gene; V was cut back by 7 bases and J by 2 bases. CDR1 and CDR2 (germline): SNHLY, FYNNEI. The CDR3 loop spans 15 amino acids. The CDR3: CASTPTGAPNYGYTF. DNA of the CDR3: TGTGCCAGCACCCCTACAGGGGCCCCCAACTATGGCTACACCTTC.

This clonotype was found a few times. The gene calls are TRBV6-5 and TRBJ2-5; no clear D. Germline V gives CDR1 MNHEY, CDR2 SVGAGI. Trimming removed 2 bases from V and 5 bases from J, with 12 bases in between. The CDR3 runs to 14 residues. The CDR3 coding sequence is TGTGCCAGCAGTTACACCCTAAAACAGGAGACCCAGTACTTC. Translating gives CASSYTLKQETQYF.

V usage is TRBV27 and J usage is TRBJ2-2, with 8 bases fitting TRBD1. CDR3 size: 17 residues. CDR1 and CDR2 (germline): MNHEY, SMNVEV (reference sequence). Trimming removed 3 bases from V and 2 bases from J; junction bases left unmatched: 8. CDR3 in amino acids: CASSFSGQGLNTGELFF. CDR3 DNA sequence: TGTGCCAGCAGTTTCTCCGGACAGGGCCTAAACACCGGGGAGCTGTTTTTT.

This clonotype was found many times. The CDR3, as DNA: TGCGCCAGCAGTGAGATGCGGGTCCTAAGTGAAAAACTGTTTTTT. It translates to CASSEMRVLSEKLFF. V gene TRBV10-2 combines with J gene TRBJ1-4; no clear D. The length of the CDR3 is 15 residues. The germline V gene has CDR1 WSHSY and CDR2 SAAADI. V gave up 2 bases and J gave up 7 bases, with 14 bases separating them.

The chain couples TRBV7-9 to TRBJ1-2, with a weak D call TRBD1 (6 bases). Germline V gives CDR1 SEHNR, CDR2 FQNEAQ (reference sequence). This CDR3 is 13 amino acids long. The germline V and J ends were trimmed by 7 bases and 7 bases, with 16 bases remaining between them. Written as DNA, the CDR3 is TGTGCCAGCACCCCGGGGGCAGGGCCTGGCTACACCTTC. This translates into CASTPGAGPGYTF.

The chain joins TRBV7-8 to TRBJ2-3; D is undetermined. The CDR3 sequence is 15 residues long. V was cut by 1 base and J by 0 bases, with 8 bases left in between. CDR1 is SGHVS, CDR2 FQNEAQ, per germline. CDR3 coding DNA: TGTGCCAGCAGCTTAGATATACCTAGCACAGATACGCAGTATTTT. This translates into CASSLDIPSTDTQYF.

This clonotype occurred a few times. V and J are TRBV6-1 and TRBJ2-1; 11 bases align to TRBD2. Germline loops: CDR1 MNHNS, CDR2 SASEGT. The CDR3 totals 16 residues. V trimming: 3 bases; J trimming: 4 bases; junction bases outside the gene matches: 5. This chain's CDR3 is CASSDPTSGGYNEQFF. The CDR3 region has the DNA TGTGCCAGCAGTGACCCAACTAGCGGGGGTTACAATGAGCAGTTCTTC.

This clonotype was detected only a few times. The chain employs TRBV6-1 and TRBJ2-1, with D perhaps matching TRBD1 (5 bases). The germline gives CDR1 MNHNS, CDR2 SASEGT. Trimming took off 7 bases at V and 4 bases at J, with 14 bases between the two ends. The length of the CDR3 is 14 residues. Written as DNA, the CDR3 is TGTGCCAGCATACTTGCAACAGGTTACAATGAGCAGTTCTTC. This codes for CASILATGYNEQFF.

The chain uses TRBV6-1 and TRBJ1-6, with D hard to call. Trimming stripped 3 bases from V and 11 bases from J, with 17 bases between. This CDR3 is built from 15 residues. Germline V gives CDR1 MNHNS, CDR2 SASEGT. The CDR3 protein is CASSDVVSGFAPLHF. The DNA for the CDR3 is TGTGCCAGCAGTGATGTCGTTTCGGGGTTCGCACCCCTCCACTTT.

In this sample, this clonotype turned up many times. The gene calls are TRBV7-2 and TRBJ2-3; D ambiguous. Germline CDR1 is SGHTA and CDR2 is FQGNSA. The CDR3 is 13 residues long. The ends were cut back, 3 bases at V and 2 bases at J, with 6 bases in the middle. The CDR3 region is CASSFAPTDTQYF. Written as DNA, the CDR3 is TGTGCCAGCAGCTTCGCCCCCACAGATACGCAGTATTTT.